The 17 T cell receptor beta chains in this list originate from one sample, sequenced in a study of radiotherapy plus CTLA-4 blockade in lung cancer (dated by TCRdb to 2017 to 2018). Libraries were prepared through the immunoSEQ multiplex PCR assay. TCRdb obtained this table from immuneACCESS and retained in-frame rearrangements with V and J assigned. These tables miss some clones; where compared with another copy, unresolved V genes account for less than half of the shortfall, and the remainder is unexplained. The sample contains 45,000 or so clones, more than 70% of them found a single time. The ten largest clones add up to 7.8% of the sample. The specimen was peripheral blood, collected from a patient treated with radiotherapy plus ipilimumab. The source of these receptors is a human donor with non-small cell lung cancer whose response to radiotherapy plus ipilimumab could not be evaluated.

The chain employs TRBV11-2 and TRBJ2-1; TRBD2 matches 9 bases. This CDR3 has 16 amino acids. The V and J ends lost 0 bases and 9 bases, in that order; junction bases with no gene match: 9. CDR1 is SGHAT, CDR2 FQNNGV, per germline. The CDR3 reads CASSLELGGRAREQFF. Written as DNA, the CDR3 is TGTGCCAGCAGCTTAGAACTGGGCGGGAGGGCCCGTGAGCAGTTCTTC.

The CDR3 region is CAWSVSSGSFYEQYF. CDR3 DNA: TGTGCCTGGAGTGTGAGTAGCGGGAGTTTCTACGAGCAGTACTTC. This chain links TRBV30 with TRBJ2-7; 9 positions match TRBD2. Germline V gives CDR1 GTSNPN, CDR2 SVGIG (reference sequence). The CDR3 covers 15 residues. The V and J ends lost 0 bases and 3 bases, in that order; junction bases with no gene match: 6.

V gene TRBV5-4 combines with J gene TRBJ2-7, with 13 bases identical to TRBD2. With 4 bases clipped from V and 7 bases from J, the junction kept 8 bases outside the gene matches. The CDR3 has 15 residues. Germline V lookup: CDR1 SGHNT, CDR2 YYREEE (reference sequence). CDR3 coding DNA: TGTGCCAGCAGCCTCGGGACTAGCGGGACTCGGGAGCAGTACTTC. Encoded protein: CASSLGTSGTREQYF.

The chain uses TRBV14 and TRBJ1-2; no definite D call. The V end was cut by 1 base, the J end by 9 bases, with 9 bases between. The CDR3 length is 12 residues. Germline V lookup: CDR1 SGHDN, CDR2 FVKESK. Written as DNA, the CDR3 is TGTGCCAGCAGCCAAGGCCGCAGGCGCTACACCTTC. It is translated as CASSQGRRRYTF.

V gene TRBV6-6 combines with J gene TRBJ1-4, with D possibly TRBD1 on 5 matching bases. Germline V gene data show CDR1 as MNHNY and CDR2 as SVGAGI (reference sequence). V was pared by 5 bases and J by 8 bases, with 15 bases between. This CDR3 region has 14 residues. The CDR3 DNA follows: TGTGCCAGCAGTGCGGACAATGGGTTCGAAAAACTGTTTTTT. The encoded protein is CASSADNGFEKLFF.

CDR3: CASSVQGVMNTEAFF. CDR3 in DNA: TGTGCCAGCAGTGTACAGGGGGTTATGAACACTGAAGCTTTCTTT. This chain connects TRBV2 to TRBJ1-1; 8 nucleotides agree with TRBD1. Germline values: CDR1 SNHLY, CDR2 FYNNEI. Trimming removed 4 bases from V and 0 bases from J; junction bases left unmatched: 4. The CDR3 is made up of 15 amino acids.

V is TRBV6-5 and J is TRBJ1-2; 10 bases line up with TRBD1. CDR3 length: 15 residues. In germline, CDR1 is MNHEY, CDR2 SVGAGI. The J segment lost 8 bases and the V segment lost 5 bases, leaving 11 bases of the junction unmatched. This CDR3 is CASSLRTGGNRGYTF. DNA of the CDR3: TGTGCCAGCAGTCTTAGGACAGGGGGTAATCGCGGCTACACCTTC.

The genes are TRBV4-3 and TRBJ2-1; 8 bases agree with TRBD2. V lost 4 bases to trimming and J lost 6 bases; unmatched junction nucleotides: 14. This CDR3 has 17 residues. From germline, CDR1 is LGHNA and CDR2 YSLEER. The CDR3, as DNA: TGCGCCAGCAGCCTACCCATCCCCAGCGGGAGCGGCAATGAGCAGTTCTTC. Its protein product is CASSLPIPSGSGNEQFF.

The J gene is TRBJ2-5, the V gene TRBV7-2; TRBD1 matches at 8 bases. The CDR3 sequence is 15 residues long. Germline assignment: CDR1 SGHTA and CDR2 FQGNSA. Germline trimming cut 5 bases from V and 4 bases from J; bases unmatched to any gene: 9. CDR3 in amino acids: CASSTQTGARETQYF. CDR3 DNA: TGTGCCAGCAGCACACAGACAGGGGCCAGAGAGACCCAGTACTTC.

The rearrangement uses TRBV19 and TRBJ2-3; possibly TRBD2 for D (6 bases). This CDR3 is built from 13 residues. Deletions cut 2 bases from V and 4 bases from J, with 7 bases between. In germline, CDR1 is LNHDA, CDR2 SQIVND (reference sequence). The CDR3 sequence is CASSIWEADTQYF. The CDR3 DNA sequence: TGTGCCAGTAGTATATGGGAGGCAGATACGCAGTATTTT.

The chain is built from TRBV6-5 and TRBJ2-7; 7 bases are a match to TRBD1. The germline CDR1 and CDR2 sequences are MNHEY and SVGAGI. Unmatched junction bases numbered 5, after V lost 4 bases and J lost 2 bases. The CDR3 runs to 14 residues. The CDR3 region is CASSSSTGTYEQYF. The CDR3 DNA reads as TGTGCCAGCAGTTCATCGACAGGGACCTACGAGCAGTACTTC.

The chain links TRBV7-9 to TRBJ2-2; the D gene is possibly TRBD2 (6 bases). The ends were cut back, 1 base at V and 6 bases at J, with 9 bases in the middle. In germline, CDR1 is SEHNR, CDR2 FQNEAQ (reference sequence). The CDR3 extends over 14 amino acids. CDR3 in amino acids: CASSLGRAAGELFF. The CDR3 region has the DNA TGTGCCAGCAGCTTAGGGAGGGCAGCCGGGGAGCTGTTTTTT.

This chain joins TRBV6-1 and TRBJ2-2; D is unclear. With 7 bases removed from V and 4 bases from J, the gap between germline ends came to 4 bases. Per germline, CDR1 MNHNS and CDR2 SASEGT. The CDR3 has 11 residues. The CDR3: CASKSTGELFF. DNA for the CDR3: TGTGCCAGCAAGAGCACCGGGGAGCTGTTTTTT.

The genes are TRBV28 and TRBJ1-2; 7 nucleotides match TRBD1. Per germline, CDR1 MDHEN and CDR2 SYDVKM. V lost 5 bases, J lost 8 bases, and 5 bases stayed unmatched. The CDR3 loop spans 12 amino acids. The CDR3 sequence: CASSTGARGYTF. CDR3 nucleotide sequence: TGTGCCAGCAGTACAGGGGCAAGGGGCTACACCTTC.

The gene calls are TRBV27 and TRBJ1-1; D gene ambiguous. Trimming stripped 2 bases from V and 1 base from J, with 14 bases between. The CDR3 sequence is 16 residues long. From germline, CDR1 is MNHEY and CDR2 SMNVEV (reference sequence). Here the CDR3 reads CASSLKSMERNTEAFF. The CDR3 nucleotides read TGTGCCAGCAGTTTAAAATCTATGGAGAGGAACACTGAAGCTTTCTTT.

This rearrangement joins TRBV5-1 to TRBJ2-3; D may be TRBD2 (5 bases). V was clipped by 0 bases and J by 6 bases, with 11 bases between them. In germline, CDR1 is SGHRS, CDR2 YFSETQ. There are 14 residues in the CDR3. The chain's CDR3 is CASSLALALDTQYF. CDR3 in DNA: TGCGCCAGCAGCTTGGCCTTAGCGCTGGATACGCAGTATTTT.

The CDR3 here is CASSSPHRGANYGYTF. The CDR3 nucleotides are TGTGCCAGCAGTTCCCCCCACAGGGGCGCTAACTATGGCTACACCTTC. The chain combines TRBV28 with TRBJ1-2, with 7 bases lining up with TRBD1. The CDR3 contains 16 residues. The junction had 8 bases not matched to a gene; V was cut back by 4 bases and J by 0 bases. Germline-derived CDR1 and CDR2 are MDHEN and SYDVKM.